These 24 T cell receptor beta chains were all obtained from the same sample, sequenced in a study of cytomegalovirus exposure and HLA in healthy donors. TCRdb's table, derived via immunoSEQ multiplex PCR, lists solely in-frame clones and lacks some. Among 160,000 or so clones, roughly 86% were seen once, and the ten largest hold roughly 2.5%. Source material: PBMCs. Receptor source: a man in his late teens or twenties in good health and CMV-seropositive.

The genes are TRBV27 and TRBJ2-5, with 8 bases that match TRBD1. V shed 4 bases and J 3 bases; nucleotides not matched to a gene: 13. This CDR3 contains 17 residues. Germline V gene data show CDR1 as MNHEY and CDR2 as SMNVEV (reference sequence). The DNA for the CDR3 is TGTGCCAGCAGTTCACACAGGACAGGGCCCACCAAAGAGACCCAGTACTTC. This codes for CASSSHRTGPTKETQYF.

This clone was seen once. V and J are TRBV29-1 and TRBJ2-3; tentative D call: TRBD1 (5 bases). Trimming removed 4 bases at V and 3 bases at J, with 8 bases between. The germline V gene encodes CDR1 SQVTM and CDR2 ANQGSEA. The CDR3 is 12 amino acids. The CDR3 bases are TGCAGCGTTGTACAGGCGACAGATACGCAGTATTTT. Its translation: CSVVQATDTQYF.

The chain combines TRBV4-3 with TRBJ1-1; D ambiguous. The CDR3 runs to 14 residues. Trimming left V 5 bases short and J 4 bases short, with 14 bases between. The germline CDR1 and CDR2 sequences are LGHNA and YSLEER. The CDR3 loop reads CASSSDGMGTEAFF. The CDR3, as DNA: TGCGCCAGCAGCAGCGACGGAATGGGCACTGAAGCTTTCTTT.

CDR3 amino acids: CAWSVWLTGSYGYTF. DNA for the CDR3: TGTGCCTGGAGTGTATGGCTGACCGGGAGCTATGGCTACACCTTC. The chain is built from TRBV30 and TRBJ1-2, with D unclear. In germline, CDR1 is GTSNPN, CDR2 SVGIG (reference sequence). The CDR3 loop spans 15 amino acids. Trimming left V 0 bases short and J 4 bases short, with 15 bases between. Drawing the rest from reference TRBV30 and TRBJ1-2, the complete variable domain is SQTIHQWPATLVQPVGSPLSLECTVEGTSNPNLYWYRQAAGRGLQLLFYSVGIGQISSEVPQNLSASRPQDRQFILSSKKLLLSDSGFYLCAWSVWLTGSYGYTFGSGTRLTVV.

As regards this clone: The sample has other DNA sequences that encode this CDR3 too. CDR3 protein: CASSLQGNTEAFF. The CDR3 coding sequence is TGTGCCAGCAGCTTACAGGGGAACACTGAAGCTTTCTTT. V gene TRBV7-3 combines with J gene TRBJ1-1, with a possible D match to TRBD1 (5 bases). Germline CDR1 reads SGHTA; CDR2 reads FQGTGA. The CDR3 spans 13 residues. V lost 2 bases and J 1 base, leaving 5 bases between the germline ends.

This chain joins TRBV7-9 and TRBJ2-7, with 9 bases fitting TRBD2. V lost 4 bases to trimming and J lost 4 bases; unmatched junction nucleotides: 11. This CDR3 has 16 amino acids. From germline, CDR1 is SEHNR and CDR2 FQNEAQ (reference sequence). The chain's CDR3 is CASSSPEGSGRYEQYF. CDR3 nucleotide sequence: TGTGCCAGCAGCTCCCCCGAGGGCAGCGGGAGGTACGAGCAGTACTTC.

The rearrangement links TRBV4-3 to TRBJ1-3, with 7 bases lining up with TRBD1. The length of the CDR3 is 15 residues. V lost 7 bases and J lost 2; bases outside the gene matches: 8. Germline V gene data show CDR1 as LGHNA and CDR2 as YSLEER. The CDR3 DNA sequence: TGCGCCAGCACCCCGGGACAGTCCCCTGGAAACACCATATATTTT. Translating gives CASTPGQSPGNTIYF.

This clone has just a few counts. The chain carries TRBV6-5 and TRBJ1-4; 9 bases are a match to TRBD1. The ends lost 10 bases at V and 8 bases at J; junction bases unmatched: 8. The CDR3 has 13 residues. Looked up from germline, CDR1 is MNHEY and CDR2 is SVGAGI. The DNA for the CDR3 is TGTGCCACCGCGGGACAGGGCGGAGAAAAACTGTTTTTT. It codes for CATAGQGGEKLFF.

The CDR3 coding sequence is TGTGCCTGGAGTGTACGAGTCGGTAATCAGCCCCAGCATTTT. It is translated as CAWSVRVGNQPQHF. The V gene is TRBV30, the J gene TRBJ1-5; no definite D call. V lost 0 bases and J lost 4, with 10 bases in between. Germline assignment: CDR1 GTSNPN and CDR2 SVGIG (reference sequence). The CDR3 is 14 residues long.

J is TRBJ2-5 and V is TRBV7-8, with no clear D. CDR3 length: 12 residues. Trimming removed 5 bases from V and 7 bases from J, with 11 bases in between. Germline lookup yields CDR1 SGHVS and CDR2 FQNEAQ. The CDR3 region is CASSPTVVTQYF. The CDR3 region has the DNA TGTGCCAGCAGCCCCACAGTGGTGACCCAGTACTTC.

The chain couples TRBV5-1 to TRBJ2-5; unclear D gene. V was shortened by 6 bases and J by 3 bases, with 9 bases between the two germline ends. Germline CDR1 is SGHRS and CDR2 is YFSETQ. This CDR3 is built from 12 residues. CDR3 amino acids: CASTEGEETQYF. In DNA form, the CDR3 reads TGCGCCAGCACCGAAGGAGAAGAGACCCAGTACTTC.

V is TRBV9 and J is TRBJ1-1, with D hard to call. Per the germline V gene, CDR1 is SGDLS and CDR2 is YYNGEE. With 3 bases removed from V and 0 bases from J, the gap between germline ends came to 6 bases. This CDR3 comprises 13 residues. CDR3 DNA: TGTGCCAGCAGCGCCGAGGTGAACACTGAAGCTTTCTTT. Translating it yields CASSAEVNTEAFF.

This chain connects TRBV7-2 to TRBJ1-5; TRBD1 is a possible D gene (5 bases). V was trimmed by 5 bases and J by 3 bases, leaving 14 bases between them. CDR1 and CDR2 (germline): SGHTA, FQGNSA. This CDR3 has 15 amino acids. The CDR3 reads CASSPRLGVNQPQHF. CDR3 DNA: TGTGCCAGCAGCCCGCGTTTAGGGGTCAATCAGCCCCAGCATTTT.

The rearrangement uses TRBV5-4 and TRBJ2-4; possibly TRBD1 for D (6 bases). Per germline, CDR1 SGHNT and CDR2 YYREEE (reference sequence). Trimming took 4 bases from V and 0 from J, leaving 11 bases between them. The CDR3 extends over 15 amino acids. CDR3 coding DNA: TGTGCCAGCAGCCCGACAGGACCAGCCAAAAACATTCAGTACTTC. It yields the protein CASSPTGPAKNIQYF.

The chain recombines TRBV5-4 with TRBJ2-7; 7 nucleotides agree with TRBD2. Looked up from germline, CDR1 is SGHNT and CDR2 is YYREEE (reference sequence). Trimming at V came to 0 bases and at J to 0 bases, leaving 6 bases not matched to a gene. There are 16 residues in the CDR3. CDR3 in amino acids: CASSLGLAVGSYEQYF. The CDR3 region has the DNA TGTGCCAGCAGCTTGGGCCTAGCGGTAGGCTCCTACGAGCAGTACTTC.

A single count supports this clone. The CDR3 DNA reads TGTGCCAGCAGTTATGGGCTTTCAATCTATGGCTACACCTTC. Translating it yields CASSYGLSIYGYTF. The chain links TRBV28 to TRBJ1-2; D ambiguous. Germline assignment: CDR1 MDHEN and CDR2 SYDVKM. The CDR3 has 14 residues. The V end lost 4 bases, the J end lost 4 bases, and 13 bases lay between the germline ends.

The V and J genes are TRBV5-1 and TRBJ2-3; a weak D match, TRBD1 (7 bases). V lost 6 bases, J lost 2 bases, and 16 bases lay in between. There are 15 residues in the CDR3. Germline V gives CDR1 SGHRS, CDR2 YFSETQ. The CDR3 reads CASTRRDSITDTQYF. The CDR3 DNA reads TGCGCCAGCACCAGGAGGGACAGTATCACAGATACGCAGTATTTT.

The genes are TRBV6-5 and TRBJ1-3; no definite D call. There are 14 residues in the CDR3. The germline gives CDR1 MNHEY, CDR2 SVGAGI. V gave up 2 bases and J gave up 0 bases, with 5 bases separating them. The CDR3 bases are TGTGCCAGCAGTTACCTCTCCTCTGGAAACACCATATATTTT. Its translation: CASSYLSSGNTIYF.

The chain links TRBV28 to TRBJ1-5; 12 positions match TRBD1. J was trimmed by 4 bases and V by 5 bases; bases with no gene match: 9. The CDR3 runs to 17 residues. Germline values: CDR1 MDHEN, CDR2 SYDVKM. The CDR3 reads CASSTGTGGESNQPQHF. CDR3 DNA: TGTGCCAGCAGTACCGGGACAGGGGGCGAAAGTAATCAGCCCCAGCATTTT.

The chain links TRBV5-1 to TRBJ1-2; 8 bases map to TRBD1. The J segment lost 5 bases and the V segment lost 3 bases, leaving 18 bases of the junction unmatched. Per the germline V gene, CDR1 is SGHRS and CDR2 is YFSETQ. The CDR3 contains 18 residues. CDR3 loop: CASSWGRGTGAGEYGYTF. CDR3 bases: TGCGCCAGCAGCTGGGGGCGGGGGACAGGCGCTGGCGAGTATGGCTACACCTTC.

CDR3 DNA: TGTGCCAGCAGCCCCCGGGACAGGGTTGAAGAGACCCAGTACTTC. Translated: CASSPRDRVEETQYF. This chain connects TRBV4-2 to TRBJ2-5; 9 bases are a match to TRBD1. The germline gives CDR1 LGHNA, CDR2 YNFKEQ. Germline trimming cut 4 bases from V and 3 bases from J; bases unmatched to any gene: 6. The CDR3 is made up of 15 amino acids.

V is TRBV25-1 and J is TRBJ2-5; D is uncertain. Germline CDR1 is MGHDK and CDR2 is SYGVNS. The CDR3 has 11 amino acids. V lost 7 bases and J lost 4, with 7 bases in between. Written as DNA, the CDR3 is TGTGCCAGCATAACGGGAGAGACCCAGTACTTC. It codes for CASITGETQYF.

The V call is TRBV5-6, the J call TRBJ1-5; 9 nucleotides line up with TRBD1. Looked up from germline, CDR1 is SGHDT and CDR2 is YYEEEE. CDR3 length: 17 residues. V was pared by 1 base and J by 0 bases, with 5 bases of the junction left unmatched. The CDR3 DNA is TGTGCCAGCAGCTTGACAGGGGGCTTTTATAGCAATCAGCCCCAGCATTTT. The encoded protein is CASSLTGGFYSNQPQHF.

This sequence joins TRBV4-3 and TRBJ2-5; D might be TRBD1 (6 bases). Trimming took off 4 bases at V and 3 bases at J, with 9 bases between the two ends. The CDR3 is 13 residues long. The germline CDR1 and CDR2 sequences are LGHNA and YSLEER. The CDR3 DNA reads TGCGCCAGCAGCCGACAGGAAGAAGAGACCCAGTACTTC. This gives the protein CASSRQEEETQYF.